These 26 T cell receptor beta chains were all obtained from the same sample, sequenced in a study of technical replicates of blood from several donors. Method: immunoSEQ multiplex PCR; TCRdb's copy keeps in-frame clones and lacks some. The repertoire holds fewer than 75,000 clones, approximately 87% seen once, with 4% to 5% in the top ten. Sequenced sample: PBMCs. The receptor source for this set is a human donor in good health. Some clones in this sample may be carry-over from other donors' samples.

The V call is TRBV4-2, the J call TRBJ2-2; 8 nucleotides match TRBD2. This CDR3 contains 16 residues. Germline values: CDR1 LGHNA, CDR2 YNFKEQ. V trimming: 2 bases; J trimming: 2 bases; junction bases outside the gene matches: 4. The CDR3 is CASSQLTSGNTGELFF. The DNA of the CDR3 is TGTGCCAGCAGCCAACTTACTAGCGGAAACACCGGGGAGCTGTTTTTT.

This chain joins TRBV2 and TRBJ2-7; TRBD1 agrees at 10 bases. The J segment lost 2 bases and the V segment lost 4 bases, leaving 5 bases of the junction unmatched. From germline, CDR1 is SNHLY and CDR2 FYNNEI. The CDR3 is made up of 15 amino acids. CDR3 sequence reads: CASSVGDRGPYEQYF. For the CDR3, the DNA is TGTGCCAGCAGTGTGGGAGACAGGGGGCCCTACGAGCAGTACTTC.

This clone was counted a few times. The chain joins TRBV28 to TRBJ2-1; TRBD2 matches at 8 bases. Trimming took 3 bases from V and 3 from J; bases not matched to a gene: 1. Germline V gene data show CDR1 as MDHEN and CDR2 as SYDVKM. The CDR3 loop spans 14 amino acids. The CDR3: CASSLTSDYNEQFF. CDR3 DNA: TGTGCCAGCAGTTTGACTAGCGACTACAATGAGCAGTTCTTC.

V usage is TRBV7-2 and J usage is TRBJ2-7; 9 nucleotides line up with TRBD2. The CDR3 is made up of 15 amino acids. CDR1 is SGHTA, CDR2 FQGNSA, per germline. Trimming took 5 bases from V and 5 from J; bases not matched to a gene: 10. The CDR3 DNA reads TGTGCCAGCAGCACCGGGCCGGGACTAGCCCACGAGCAGTACTTC. It encodes CASSTGPGLAHEQYF.

This clone came up once. V gene TRBV6-1 combines with J gene TRBJ2-1; 9 positions match TRBD1. There are 15 residues in the CDR3. Unmatched junction bases numbered 2, after V lost 3 bases and J lost 2 bases. Germline-derived CDR1 and CDR2 are MNHNS and SASEGT. In DNA form, the CDR3 reads TGTGCCAGCAGTGAGGGACAGGGCCCCTACAATGAGCAGTTCTTC. It yields the protein CASSEGQGPYNEQFF.

The gene calls are TRBV7-9 and TRBJ2-7; no firm D call. This CDR3 contains 12 residues. V was shortened by 2 bases and J by 3 bases, with 5 bases between the two germline ends. Germline CDR1 is SEHNR and CDR2 is FQNEAQ (reference sequence). The CDR3 DNA reads TGTGCCAGCAGCTTAACAAACTACGAGCAGTACTTC. Residues: CASSLTNYEQYF.

The chain combines TRBV27 with TRBJ2-5; 15 bases map to TRBD2. Germline loops: CDR1 MNHEY, CDR2 SMNVEV (reference sequence). Trimming at V came to 6 bases and at J to 5 bases, leaving 4 bases not matched to a gene. This CDR3 region has 15 residues. The CDR3 DNA reads TGTGCCAGCAGGGGACTAGCGGGAGGATGGGAGACCCAGTACTTC. This translates into CASRGLAGGWETQYF.

The chain couples TRBV7-6 to TRBJ1-2; D is possibly TRBD1 (6 bases). This CDR3 spans 14 amino acids. V shed 5 bases and J shed 2 bases, with 12 bases lying between them. Germline V gene lookup returns CDR1 SGHVS and CDR2 FNYEAQ. This CDR3 reads CASSLGDMNYGYTF. DNA for the CDR3: TGTGCCAGCAGCCTAGGGGACATGAACTATGGCTACACCTTC.

This clone was counted a single time. The CDR3 bases are TGTGCCAGCAGTGTTATCGCGGCAGGGGGTACCTATGGCTACACCTTC. Its protein product is CASSVIAAGGTYGYTF. The chain carries TRBV2 and TRBJ1-2, with 7 positions matching TRBD1. V gave up 4 bases and J gave up 4 bases; unmatched junction bases: 12. The CDR3 is 16 residues long. Germline-derived CDR1 and CDR2 are SNHLY and FYNNEI.

The chain combines TRBV12-5 with TRBJ2-5; TRBD1 aligns across 9 bases. V trimming: 3 bases; J trimming: 8 bases; junction bases outside the gene matches: 16. This CDR3 spans 17 amino acids. In germline, CDR1 is LGHNT, CDR2 FRNRAP. CDR3 amino acids: CASGFLKAGQGMDTQYF. In DNA form, the CDR3 reads TGTGCTAGTGGTTTCCTGAAGGCGGGACAGGGAATGGATACCCAGTACTTC. Full variable domain (outside the CDR3, taken from reference TRBV12-5 and TRBJ2-5): DARVTQTPRHKVTEMGQEVTMRCQPILGHNTVFWYRQTMMQGLELLAYFRNRAPLDDSGMPKDRFSAEMPDATLATLKIQPSEPRDSAVYFCASGFLKAGQGMDTQYFGPGTRLLVL.

This rearrangement joins TRBV29-1 to TRBJ2-5; TRBD1 matches 8 bases. Germline loops: CDR1 SQVTM, CDR2 ANQGSEA. V was clipped by 7 bases and J by 9 bases; unmatched bases: 10. The CDR3 spans 12 residues. The CDR3 spells CSGRPQGAAQYF. The CDR3 DNA reads as TGCAGCGGTAGACCTCAGGGGGCGGCCCAGTACTTC.

The chain combines TRBV6-5 with TRBJ1-2; TRBD1 aligns across 9 bases. This CDR3 has 16 amino acids. CDR1 is MNHEY and CDR2 is SVGAGI in the germline V gene. The V segment lost 0 bases and the J segment 7 bases; nucleotides outside the gene matches: 9. In DNA, the CDR3 is TGTGCCAGCAGTTACTCCTGGACAGGGGCTACCGGTGGCTACACCTTC. This sequence encodes CASSYSWTGATGGYTF.

The rearrangement uses TRBV5-6 and TRBJ1-2, with 9 bases fitting TRBD1. CDR1 is SGHDT and CDR2 is YYEEEE in the germline V gene. V shed 0 bases and J 7 bases; nucleotides not matched to a gene: 10. The CDR3 contains 16 residues. The CDR3: CASSLDGTGRRAGYTF. The CDR3 nucleotides read TGTGCCAGCAGCTTGGATGGGACAGGGAGGCGTGCTGGCTACACCTTC.

This clone was counted once. The rearrangement joins TRBV6-6 to TRBJ2-7, with 9 bases fitting TRBD1. The length of the CDR3 is 15 residues. The J segment lost 4 bases and the V segment lost 5 bases, leaving 9 bases of the junction unmatched. CDR1 and CDR2 (germline): MNHNY, SVGAGI (reference sequence). In nucleotides, the CDR3 is TGTGCCAGCAGTCTACAGGGGGCGGGATTTTACGAGCAGTACTTC. Amino acid sequence: CASSLQGAGFYEQYF.

V is TRBV19 and J is TRBJ2-7, with 7 bases matching TRBD1. The junction had 10 bases not matched to a gene; V was cut back by 5 bases and J by 6 bases. Germline CDR1 reads LNHDA; CDR2 reads SQIVND (reference sequence). The CDR3 loop spans 14 amino acids. CDR3 residues: CASSRAGTDREQYF. The CDR3, as DNA: TGTGCCAGTAGTCGAGCCGGGACAGATCGCGAGCAGTACTTC.

The chain employs TRBV6-1 and TRBJ1-5; possible D gene TRBD1, 5 bases. This CDR3 region has 15 residues. Germline assignment: CDR1 MNHNS and CDR2 SASEGT. V was clipped by 6 bases and J by 2 bases, with 14 bases between them. The CDR3, as DNA: TGTGCCAGCAGCCTCGGGGGTTCGGGCAATCAGCCCCAGCATTTT. Protein product: CASSLGGSGNQPQHF.

The rearrangement links TRBV7-9 to TRBJ2-5; D might be TRBD1 (5 bases). Trimming shortened V by 5 bases and J by 5 bases, and 15 bases separated the two germline ends. The CDR3 has 14 amino acids. Germline assignment: CDR1 SEHNR and CDR2 FQNEAQ (reference sequence). CDR3 residues: CASSEDKSGETQYF. The CDR3, as DNA: TGTGCCAGCAGCGAGGACAAATCTGGGGAGACCCAGTACTTC.

The chain is built from TRBV15 and TRBJ2-5; tentatively, D is TRBD2 (7 bases). Trimming removed 5 bases at V and 5 bases at J, with 12 bases between. Looked up from germline, CDR1 is LNHNV and CDR2 is YYDKDF (reference sequence). The CDR3 is made up of 13 amino acids. CDR3 in DNA: TGTGCCACCAGCGGGGGGGCTCGGGAGACCCAGTACTTC. It translates to CATSGGARETQYF.

V and J are TRBV7-8 and TRBJ2-7; weak D call: TRBD2 (5 bases). Trimming left V 3 bases short and J 3 bases short, with 18 bases between. Germline assignment: CDR1 SGHVS and CDR2 FQNEAQ. CDR3 size: 16 residues. Here the CDR3 reads CASSLGSTYRLYEQYF. DNA of the CDR3: TGTGCCAGCAGCTTGGGGAGCACGTACCGACTCTACGAGCAGTACTTC.

This chain uses TRBV6-4 with TRBJ2-2; 10 nucleotides agree with TRBD2. In germline, CDR1 is MRHNA, CDR2 SNTAGT. The CDR3 has 15 residues. J lost 1 base, V lost 5 bases, and 1 base had no gene match. The DNA for the CDR3 is TGTGCCAGCAGTTGGACTAGCGGGAACACCGGGGAGCTGTTTTTT. It translates to CASSWTSGNTGELFF.

This chain joins TRBV29-1 and TRBJ2-3, with 10 bases that match TRBD2. The CDR3 runs 15 residues. Germline lookup yields CDR1 SQVTM and CDR2 ANQGSEA. Germline trimming cut 6 bases from V and 0 bases from J; bases unmatched to any gene: 6. Here the CDR3 reads CSVVLAGASTDTQYF. The CDR3 nucleotides read TGCAGCGTGGTGCTAGCGGGAGCTAGCACAGATACGCAGTATTTT.

V and J are TRBV9 and TRBJ2-6, with D perhaps matching TRBD1 (6 bases). V was shortened by 3 bases and J by 1 base, with 14 bases between the two germline ends. CDR3 size: 17 residues. CDR1 and CDR2 (germline): SGDLS, YYNGEE. In nucleotides, the CDR3 is TGTGCCAGCAGCGCCTCCTTTGACAGGTCTGGGGCCAACGTCCTGACTTTC. Protein sequence: CASSASFDRSGANVLTF.

The chain recombines TRBV6-5 with TRBJ1-1, with D hard to call. Looked up from germline, CDR1 is MNHEY and CDR2 is SVGAGI. This CDR3 comprises 11 residues. Trimming pared 7 bases from V and 7 bases from J, leaving 10 bases between. CDR3 in DNA: TGTGCCAGCAACAACGGAGGTGAAGCTTTCTTT. Translation: CASNNGGEAFF.

The chain combines TRBV5-6 with TRBJ1-4; TRBD1 might be the D (5 bases). V lost 2 bases and J 6 bases, leaving 23 bases between the germline ends. Germline assignment: CDR1 SGHDT and CDR2 YYEEEE. The CDR3 consists of 18 residues. CDR3 in amino acids: CASSFPSGGFISDEKLFF. As DNA, the CDR3 is TGTGCCAGCAGCTTCCCGTCCGGGGGTTTCATCTCCGATGAAAAACTGTTTTTT.

V and J are TRBV4-1 and TRBJ2-7; perhaps TRBD2 as D (6 bases). Germline V lookup: CDR1 MGHRA, CDR2 YSYEKL. The V and J ends lost 1 base and 7 bases respectively, with 11 bases between them. The CDR3 sequence is 13 residues long. The CDR3: CASSQVGGWEQYF. The DNA of the CDR3 is TGCGCCAGCAGCCAAGTCGGAGGGTGGGAGCAGTACTTC.

The V gene is TRBV18, the J gene TRBJ1-4; 9 nucleotides match TRBD1. The CDR3 is made up of 15 amino acids. V lost 5 bases and J lost 5; bases outside the gene matches: 6. The germline gives CDR1 KGHSH, CDR2 LQKENI. The CDR3 nucleotides are TGTGCCAGCTCAAGAGCCGGGACAGGGAATGAAAAACTGTTTTTT. It translates to CASSRAGTGNEKLFF.